One and the same sample provided the 12 T cell receptor beta chains below, sequenced in a study of T cells in Graves' hyperthyroidism and ophthalmopathy. Amplification of TCR beta CDR3 regions was performed using RNA transcripts as template. First-round RT-PCR with HTBI primers amplified the TCR CDR3 region. TCRdb independently ran MiXCR on the multiplex PCR reads; one entry per CDR3 protein. The table records around 290,000 distinct CDR3 sequences, 13% of them present only once. Sequenced sample: blood. Receptors originate from a woman in her 30s with Graves' hyperthyroidism that later progressed to Graves' ophthalmopathy.

This clonotype was counted at least ten times. The chain has TRBV7-9 and TRBJ1-5; D may be TRBD1 (6 bases). With 4 bases removed from V and 1 base from J, the gap between germline ends came to 14 bases. From germline, CDR1 is SEHNR and CDR2 FQNEAQ (reference sequence). This CDR3 comprises 16 residues. The CDR3 DNA sequence: TGTGCCAGCAGCTCCGAAGGGACAACGAGCAATCAGCCCCAGCATTTT. This encodes CASSSEGTTSNQPQHF.

In this sample, this clonotype turned up many times. V is TRBV6-6 and J is TRBJ2-1; 7 bases align to TRBD2. Germline V gives CDR1 MNHNY, CDR2 SVGAGI (reference sequence). The CDR3 extends over 15 amino acids. V shed 0 bases and J 5 bases; nucleotides not matched to a gene: 4. The CDR3 loop is CASSYSWGGNNEQFF. The CDR3 DNA is TGTGCCAGCAGTTACTCGTGGGGAGGGAACAATGAGCAGTTCTTC.

The chain uses TRBV5-4 and TRBJ2-3; D is unclear. Germline assignment: CDR1 SGHNT and CDR2 YYREEE (reference sequence). CDR3 length equals 15 residues. V was cut by 4 bases and J by 2 bases, with 14 bases left in between. In DNA form, the CDR3 reads TGTGCCAGCAGCCCCGGGCCAGATCCCACAGATACGCAGTATTTT. It translates to CASSPGPDPTDTQYF.

This clonotype was observed at least ten times. The CDR3 DNA reads TGTGCCAGCAGCCCAGGCGGCAGCGGCAATCAGCCCCAGCATTTT. Protein product: CASSPGGSGNQPQHF. The chain links TRBV7-9 to TRBJ1-5, with D uncertain. The CDR3 is 15 amino acids. CDR1 SEHNR and CDR2 FQNEAQ come from the germline V gene (reference sequence). The V end lost 5 bases, the J end lost 2 bases, and 13 bases lay between the germline ends.

This clonotype has at least ten counts. This chain links TRBV20-1 with TRBJ1-5; unclear D gene. Trimming removed 0 bases from V and 0 bases from J, with 9 bases in between. Germline V gene lookup returns CDR1 DFQATT and CDR2 SNEGSKA (reference sequence). The CDR3 is made up of 15 amino acids. CDR3 bases: TGCAGTGCTAGAGACCCCGTAGATAGCAATCAGCCCCAGCATTTT. Residues: CSARDPVDSNQPQHF.

At least ten counts were recorded for this clonotype. The rearrangement joins TRBV30 to TRBJ1-2; no clear D gene. The CDR3 is 14 amino acids. With 1 base removed from V and 4 bases from J, the gap between germline ends came to 13 bases. Germline assignment: CDR1 GTSNPN and CDR2 SVGIG (reference sequence). CDR3 DNA sequence: TGTGCCTGGAGTGACCTGGGCAGACTCTATGGCTACACCTTC. It specifies CAWSDLGRLYGYTF.

This clonotype was recorded many times. The chain uses TRBV11-2 and TRBJ1-2; TRBD1 is a possible D gene (5 bases). The CDR3 extends over 13 amino acids. The V end lost 5 bases, the J end lost 7 bases, and 14 bases lay between the germline ends. CDR1 and CDR2 (germline): SGHAT, FQNNGV. The CDR3 DNA reads as TGTGCCAGCAGCGACTTCGGGGGTTCTGGCTACACCTTC. It encodes CASSDFGGSGYTF. Full variable domain (rest looked up from reference TRBV11-2 and TRBJ1-2): EAGVAQSPRYKIIEKRQSVAFWCNPISGHATLYWYQQILGQGPKLLIQFQNNGVVDDSQLPKDRFSAERLKGVDSTLKIQPAKLEDSAVYLCASSDFGGSGYTFGSGTRLTVV.

This clonotype was picked up many times. V and J are TRBV7-8 and TRBJ2-7; D gene uncertain. V lost 1 base to trimming and J lost 1 base, with 11 bases between them. Germline V CDR1 and CDR2: SGHVS, FQNEAQ. This CDR3 has 15 residues. The CDR3, as DNA: TGTGCCAGCAGCTTAGGTCATTTGGGGTCCTACGAGCAGTACTTC. Translating gives CASSLGHLGSYEQYF.

This clonotype was seen many times. The chain combines TRBV13 with TRBJ2-1, with a weak D call TRBD2 (5 bases). V dropped 7 bases and J dropped 0 bases, with 10 bases sitting between them. The CDR3 covers 14 residues. Germline values: CDR1 PRHDT, CDR2 FYEKMQ (reference sequence). CDR3 bases: TGTGCCAGCACGACGGGGAGCTCCTACAATGAGCAGTTCTTC. Encoded protein: CASTTGSSYNEQFF.

The chain couples TRBV11-2 to TRBJ2-5, with D possibly being TRBD2 (6 bases). The CDR3 sequence is 14 residues long. The V end was cut by 1 base, the J end by 5 bases, with 11 bases between. The germline V gene has CDR1 SGHAT and CDR2 FQNNGV. In DNA form, the CDR3 reads TGTGCCAGCAGCTTAGTGGCGGGACGGGAGACCCAGTACTTC. Its translation: CASSLVAGRETQYF. The entire variable domain, with the rest obtained from reference TRBV11-2 and TRBJ2-5, is as follows: EAGVAQSPRYKIIEKRQSVAFWCNPISGHATLYWYQQILGQGPKLLIQFQNNGVVDDSQLPKDRFSAERLKGVDSTLKIQPAKLEDSAVYLCASSLVAGRETQYFGPGTRLLVL.

This clonotype has at least ten counts. Relative to the germline gene, one junction end is altered; a read error may explain this. The V gene is TRBV7-2, the J gene TRBJ1-6; TRBD1 is a possible D gene (6 bases). CDR1 SGHTA and CDR2 FQGNSA come from the germline V gene. The CDR3 length is 15 residues. The CDR3 loop is CASSFGGRDNSPLHF. The CDR3 nucleotides read TGTGCCAGCAGCTTTGGGGGCAGGGATAACTCACCCCTCCACTTT.

The gene calls are TRBV14 and TRBJ2-7; D is undetermined. The CDR3 contains 14 residues. V shed 3 bases and J shed 2 bases, with 11 bases lying between them. Germline V gene lookup returns CDR1 SGHDN and CDR2 FVKESK. The CDR3 loop is CASSHPSYPYEQYF. CDR3 coding DNA: TGTGCCAGCAGCCACCCCTCATACCCCTACGAGCAGTACTTC.